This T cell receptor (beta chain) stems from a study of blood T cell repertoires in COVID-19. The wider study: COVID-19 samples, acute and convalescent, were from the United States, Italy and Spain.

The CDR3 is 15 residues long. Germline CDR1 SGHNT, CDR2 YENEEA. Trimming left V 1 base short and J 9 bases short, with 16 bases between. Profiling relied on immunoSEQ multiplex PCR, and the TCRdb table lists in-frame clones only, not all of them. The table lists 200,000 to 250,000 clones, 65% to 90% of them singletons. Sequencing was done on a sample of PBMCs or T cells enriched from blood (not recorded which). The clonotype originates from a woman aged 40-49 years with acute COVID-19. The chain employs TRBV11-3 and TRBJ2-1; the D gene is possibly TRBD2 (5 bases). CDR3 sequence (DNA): TGTGCCAGCAGCTTAGGGTACGACCTCCGGGGTGAGCAGTTCTTC. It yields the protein CASSLGYDLRGEQFF. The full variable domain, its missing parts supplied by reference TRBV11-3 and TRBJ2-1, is EAGVVQSPRYKIIEKKQPVAFWCNPISGHNTLYWYLQNLGQGPELLIRYENEEAVDDSQLPKDRFSAERLKGVDSTLKIQPAELGDSAVYLCASSLGYDLRGEQFFGPGTRLTVL.